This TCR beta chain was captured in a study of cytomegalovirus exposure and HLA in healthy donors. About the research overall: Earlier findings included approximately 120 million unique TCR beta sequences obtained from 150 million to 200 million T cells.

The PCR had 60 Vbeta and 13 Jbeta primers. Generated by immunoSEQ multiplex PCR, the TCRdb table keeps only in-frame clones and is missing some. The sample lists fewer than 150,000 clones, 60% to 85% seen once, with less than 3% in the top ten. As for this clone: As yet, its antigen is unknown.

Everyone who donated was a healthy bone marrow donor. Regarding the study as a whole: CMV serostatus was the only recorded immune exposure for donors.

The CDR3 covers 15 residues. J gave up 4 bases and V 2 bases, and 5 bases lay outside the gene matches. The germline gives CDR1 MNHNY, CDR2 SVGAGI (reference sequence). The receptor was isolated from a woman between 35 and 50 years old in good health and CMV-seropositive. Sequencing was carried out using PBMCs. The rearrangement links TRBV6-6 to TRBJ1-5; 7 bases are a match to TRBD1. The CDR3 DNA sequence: TGTGCCAGCAGTTACGATTTGACAGGGAATCAGCCCCAGCATTTT. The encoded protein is CASSYDLTGNQPQHF.